This T cell receptor beta chain stems from a study of long-term antiretroviral therapy in people with HIV (dated by TCRdb to 2022 to 2024). Concerning the study at large: The earliest samples were collected about a decade before the 2015 WHO recommendation for immediate ART, when ART was typically delayed until CD4 counts fell. A retrospective serial study tested whether changes in peripheral blood TRB repertoire composition and diversity were associated with ART initiation and durable HIV suppression. About 35% of the 30 participants with HIV were female. From some 30 adults with confirmed HIV infection, the cohort provided under 250 cryopreserved PBMC samples, gathered serially across a mean of around 6 years (range 1-12). No cross-contamination during QIAcube processing turned up in test extractions that ran a monoclonal T-cell line alongside 33 polyclonal samples.

Summary of the overall study and its limitations: Inferences about post-ART repertoire changes are limited because no data were available on ART adherence, viral resistance or therapy changes. Expanded TRB clones identified before ART initiation dominated the repertoire at all time points, although this dominance fluctuated and declined in many PLHIV after ART. ART initiation was associated with a significant increase in TRB diversity, but diversity stayed significantly below transplant donor controls even after long-term ART. The samples were dated from the mid-2000s to the late 2010s, and the ART regimens that were used may be less effective than current ART regimens. Narrower CDR3 length ranges were observed in HIV repertoires than in controls, and an antigen-experienced repertoire with only a slight naive shift after ART was suggested by the network structure. Owing to limited PBMC availability, only the TCR beta chain was sequenced, without alpha chain pairing. Unsorted PBMC were profiled instead of sorted CD4+ and CD8+ T cells because pre-ART samples had limited cell numbers.

The sample holds one count of this clone. Its antigen is currently not known. Base qualities are not provided; no much larger clone lies one nucleotide away. Trimming at the junction amounts to 6 bases on V and 6 bases on J, and the germline ends lie 18 bases apart. Looking up the germline V gene yields CDR1 KGHSH and CDR2 LQKENI. The CDR3 contains 15 residues, cysteine and phenylalanine counted. Only the CDR3 part of the read is kept: 45 bases, read in frame from the first base. Participants were included only if at least one PBMC sample before ART initiation and at least two post-ART samples were available. All participants with HIV were treated in the United States of America. Cryopreserved samples of roughly 0.85-11 million PBMC were thawed and washed before DNA extraction. At the time of the earliest PBMC sample, participants with HIV were aged between 23 and 54 years. PBMC samples were contributed by each participant from 1-4 timepoints before ART initiation and 2-8 timepoints after ART initiation, with a median of 7 samples. For every participant, serial HIV viral load, CD4+ T-cell count, ART history and demographic data were obtained. Genomic DNA was extracted from unsorted PBMC with a Qiagen kit on a QIAcube, with processing performed in batches of 12 samples.

Sequencing of the TRB variable region was done with the immunoSEQ hsTCRB v3.0 assay at survey level resolution. The targeted TRB sequencing depth was about 40,000-55,000 T-cell genomes per sample. TRB libraries were pooled and sequenced on an Illumina MiSeq using a v3 150-cycle kit. The authors processed their data as follows. Repertoire analysis was run in R within a reproducible Nextflow workflow that covered QC, data transformation and analysis. LymphoSeq2, an R package for exploring AIRR-Seq data, was used to implement custom analyses. A handful of samples that yielded fewer than 5000 total TRB sequences were excluded, so that approximately 170 HIV repertoires were analyzed. Of the 180 to 200 retained HIV repertoires, almost 60 were collected before and 120 to 130 after ART initiation. Each repertoire was downsampled to 5000 TRB nucleotide sequences, and summary statistics were averaged across 100 downsampling iterations. Only TRB sequences with CDR3 regions of at least seven amino acids were retained for analysis. A Shannon entropy-derived clonality score and the Gini coefficient were used to measure diversity. In the repertoire networks, any two of the top 5000 CDR3 amino acid sequences were linked whenever the two sequences differed by an edit distance of one. For TRB CDR3 amino acid sequences, antigen specificity groups and MHC restriction were predicted with GLIPH2. To flag known associations with CMV, EBV, HIV or tissue antigens, CDR3 amino acid sequences were compared against VDJdb and McPAS-TCR. Pre-ART, post-ART and control groups were compared with Wilcoxon signed-rank tests and Holm-Bonferroni correction. TCRdb took this table from immuneACCESS and kept in-frame rearrangements with V and J called. Such tables lack part of the clones; where checked against another copy, unresolved V genes explain under half of the gap, and the rest is unexplained. V and J calls and clone size are as listed in that table; D and trimming were resolved from the DNA. In all, the sample holds 35,000 to 50,000 clones, and about 89% of those were seen once. The top ten hold approximately 5% of the sample.

The rearrangement joined TRBV18 to TRBJ2-1; the D gene may be TRBD1 or TRBD2, since each aligns over 5 bases. The sequence came from a woman aged 45-65 years with HIV. Sequenced material: unsorted PBMCs, taken 0.1 years before starting antiretroviral therapy. The sequence in DNA is TGTGCCAGCTCGCTCTCCAGGGACCGGCTCAATGAGCAGTTCTTC. Translated, this is CASSLSRDRLNEQFF.